This TCR beta chain came from a study of identical twins. The CDR3 runs 15 residues. From germline, CDR1 is SNHLY and CDR2 FYNNEI. The V end was cut by 2 bases, the J end by 2 bases, with 11 bases between. TCRdb passed the 5' RACE reads through MiXCR, listing each CDR3 protein once. Among roughly 290,000 distinct CDR3 sequences listed, about 8.1% were seen once. These data were likewise used in another study, on yellow fever vaccine responses in identical twins.

Sequenced input: memory (CD45RO+) T cells sorted from blood. The rearrangement joins TRBV2 to TRBJ2-3; D call uncertain. The sequence came from a young woman in good health. CDR3 protein: CASSERIGVTDTQYF. The DNA of the CDR3 is TGTGCCAGCAGTGAAAGAATAGGAGTCACAGATACGCAGTATTTT.